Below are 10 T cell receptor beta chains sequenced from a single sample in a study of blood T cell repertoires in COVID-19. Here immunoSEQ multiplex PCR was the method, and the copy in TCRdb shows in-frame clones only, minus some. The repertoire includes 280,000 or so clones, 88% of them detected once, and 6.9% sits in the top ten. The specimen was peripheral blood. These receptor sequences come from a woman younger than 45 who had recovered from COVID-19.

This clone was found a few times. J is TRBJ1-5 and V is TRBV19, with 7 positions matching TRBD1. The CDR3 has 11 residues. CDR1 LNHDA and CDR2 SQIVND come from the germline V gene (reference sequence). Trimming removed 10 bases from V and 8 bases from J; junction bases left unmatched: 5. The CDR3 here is CATNDREPQHF. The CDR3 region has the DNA TGTGCCACCAACGACAGGGAGCCCCAGCATTTT.

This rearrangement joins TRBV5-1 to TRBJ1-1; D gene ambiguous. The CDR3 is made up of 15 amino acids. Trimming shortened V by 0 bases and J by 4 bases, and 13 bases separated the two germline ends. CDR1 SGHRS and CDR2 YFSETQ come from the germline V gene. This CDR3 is CASSLGTGSVTEAFF. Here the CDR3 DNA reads TGCGCCAGCAGCTTGGGTACGGGGTCGGTCACTGAAGCTTTCTTT.

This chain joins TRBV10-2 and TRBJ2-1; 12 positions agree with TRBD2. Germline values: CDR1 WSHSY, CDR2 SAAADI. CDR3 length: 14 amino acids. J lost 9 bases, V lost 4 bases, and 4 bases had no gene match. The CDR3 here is CASSASGGALEQFF. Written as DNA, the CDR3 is TGCGCCAGCAGTGCTAGCGGGGGGGCACTTGAGCAGTTCTTC.

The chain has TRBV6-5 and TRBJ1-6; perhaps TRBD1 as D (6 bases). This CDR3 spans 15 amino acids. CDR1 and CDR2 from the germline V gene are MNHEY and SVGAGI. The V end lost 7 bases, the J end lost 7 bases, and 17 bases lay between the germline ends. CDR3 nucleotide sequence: TGTGCCAGCATTAGCTCCAGGGGACGAAATTCACCCCTCCACTTT. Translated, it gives CASISSRGRNSPLHF.

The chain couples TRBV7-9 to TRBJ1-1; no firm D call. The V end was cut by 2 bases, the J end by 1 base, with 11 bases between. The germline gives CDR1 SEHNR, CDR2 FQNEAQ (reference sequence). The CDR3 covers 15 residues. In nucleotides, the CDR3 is TGTGCCAGCAGCTTAAGCGGGATGTCGAACACTGAAGCTTTCTTT. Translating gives CASSLSGMSNTEAFF.

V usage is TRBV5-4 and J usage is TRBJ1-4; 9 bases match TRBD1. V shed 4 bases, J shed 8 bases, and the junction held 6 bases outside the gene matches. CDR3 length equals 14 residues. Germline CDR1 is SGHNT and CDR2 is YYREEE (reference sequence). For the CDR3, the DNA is TGTGCCAGCAGCCAGGACAGGGGTAGGGAAAAACTGTTTTTT. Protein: CASSQDRGREKLFF.

As DNA, the CDR3 is TGTGCCAGCGGCGGGCGGTATAATTCACCCCTCCACTTT. This sequence encodes CASGGRYNSPLHF. The chain carries TRBV6-5 and TRBJ1-6, with D unclear. The CDR3 is made up of 13 amino acids. V lost 8 bases, J lost 4 bases, and 9 bases lay in between. Germline CDR1 and CDR2: MNHEY and SVGAGI.

The CDR3 DNA follows: TGTGCCAGCAGCCAAGCGTCCGGGGACAGGAATGGCTACACCTTC. This sequence encodes CASSQASGDRNGYTF. The gene calls are TRBV4-2 and TRBJ1-2, with 8 nucleotides matching TRBD1. This CDR3 comprises 15 residues. Germline V gives CDR1 LGHNA, CDR2 YNFKEQ. With V trimmed by 1 base and J by 6 bases, 7 bases remained unmatched.

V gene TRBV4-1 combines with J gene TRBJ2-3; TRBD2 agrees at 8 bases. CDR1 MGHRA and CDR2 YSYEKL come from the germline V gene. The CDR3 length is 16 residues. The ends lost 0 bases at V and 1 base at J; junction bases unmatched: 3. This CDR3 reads CASSQDPGGGTDTQYF. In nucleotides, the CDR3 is TGCGCCAGCAGCCAAGACCCGGGGGGGGGCACAGATACGCAGTATTTT.

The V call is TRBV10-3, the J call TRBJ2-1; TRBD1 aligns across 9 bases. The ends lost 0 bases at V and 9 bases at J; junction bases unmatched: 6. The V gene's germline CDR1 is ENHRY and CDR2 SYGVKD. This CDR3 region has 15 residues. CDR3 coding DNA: TGTGCCATCAGTGAGTCCCGGACAGGGGTGACTGAGCAGTTCTTC. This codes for CAISESRTGVTEQFF.